The sample holds a few counts of the clone carrying this T cell receptor beta chain. The data stem from a study of blood T cells in healthy people across ages. PCR was performed a second time for 7 to 11 cycles using a sample-barcoded 5' primer and a J-beta primer mix. TCRdb reanalysed the 5' RACE reads using MiXCR and keeps one entry per CDR3 protein. The sample includes some 1.8 million distinct CDR3 sequences, roughly two fifths of them seen just once. Germline CDR1 reads MNHEY; CDR2 reads SVGEGT. With V trimmed by 8 bases and J by 6 bases, 13 bases remained unmatched. The CDR3 runs 16 residues. This receptor was obtained from a human donor in good health. The genes are TRBV6-2 or TRBV6-3 and TRBJ2-3; 11 bases are shared with TRBD2. Sequencing was carried out using blood. CDR3 in amino acids: CASDKGPGLAADTQYF. For the CDR3, the DNA is TGTGCCAGCGACAAGGGACCGGGACTAGCGGCGGATACGCAGTATTTT.